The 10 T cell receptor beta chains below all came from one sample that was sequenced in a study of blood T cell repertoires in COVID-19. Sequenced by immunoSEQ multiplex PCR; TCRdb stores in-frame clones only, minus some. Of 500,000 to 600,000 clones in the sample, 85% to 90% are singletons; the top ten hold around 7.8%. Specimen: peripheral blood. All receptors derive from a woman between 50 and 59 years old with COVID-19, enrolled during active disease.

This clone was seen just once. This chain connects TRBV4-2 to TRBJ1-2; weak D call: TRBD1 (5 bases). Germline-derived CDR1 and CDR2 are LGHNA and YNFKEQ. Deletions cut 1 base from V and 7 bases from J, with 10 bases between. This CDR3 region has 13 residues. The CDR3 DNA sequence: TGTGCCAGCAGCCAAGCGGACCAGGGTGGCTACACCTTC. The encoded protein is CASSQADQGGYTF.

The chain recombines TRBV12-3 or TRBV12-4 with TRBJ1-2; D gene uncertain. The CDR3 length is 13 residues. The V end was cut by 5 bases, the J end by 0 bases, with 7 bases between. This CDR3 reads CASSEGTNYGYTF. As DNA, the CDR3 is TGTGCCAGCAGTGAGGGTACTAACTATGGCTACACCTTC.

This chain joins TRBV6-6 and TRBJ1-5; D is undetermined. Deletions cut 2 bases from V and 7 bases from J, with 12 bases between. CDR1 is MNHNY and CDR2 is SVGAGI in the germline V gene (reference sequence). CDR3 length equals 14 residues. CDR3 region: CASSYHGGTQPQHF. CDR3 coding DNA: TGTGCCAGCAGTTACCACGGAGGTACCCAGCCCCAGCATTTT.

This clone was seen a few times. CDR3 coding DNA: TGTGCCAGCAGTCCTGAAGGGGGGGCCACCTCCTACGAGCAGTACTTC. Its protein is CASSPEGGATSYEQYF. The chain links TRBV28 to TRBJ2-7, with D tentatively TRBD2 (7 bases). The V and J ends lost 5 bases and 0 bases respectively, with 17 bases between them. Germline lookup yields CDR1 MDHEN and CDR2 SYDVKM. The CDR3 contains 16 residues.

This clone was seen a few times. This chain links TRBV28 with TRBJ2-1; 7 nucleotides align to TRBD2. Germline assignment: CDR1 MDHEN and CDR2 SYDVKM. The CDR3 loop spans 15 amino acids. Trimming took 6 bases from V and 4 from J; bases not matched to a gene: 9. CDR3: CASSLGGGTYNEQFF. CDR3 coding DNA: TGTGCCAGCAGCCTTGGGGGGGGGACTTACAATGAGCAGTTCTTC.

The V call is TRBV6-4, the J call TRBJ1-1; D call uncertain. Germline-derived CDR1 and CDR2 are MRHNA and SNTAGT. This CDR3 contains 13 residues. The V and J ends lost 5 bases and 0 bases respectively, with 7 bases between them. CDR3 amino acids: CASSLEVNTEAFF. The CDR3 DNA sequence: TGTGCCAGCAGTCTGGAGGTGAACACTGAAGCTTTCTTT.

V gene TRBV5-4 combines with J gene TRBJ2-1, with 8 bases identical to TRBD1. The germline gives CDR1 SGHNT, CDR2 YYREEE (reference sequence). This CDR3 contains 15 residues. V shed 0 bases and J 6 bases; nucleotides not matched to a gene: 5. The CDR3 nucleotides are TGTGCCAGCAGCTTGGGGACAGGGCGCGTCAATGAGCAGTTCTTC. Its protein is CASSLGTGRVNEQFF. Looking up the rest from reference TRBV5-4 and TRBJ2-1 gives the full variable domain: ETGVTQSPTHLIKTRGQQVTLRCSSQSGHNTVSWYQQALGQGPQFIFQYYREEENGRGNFPPRFSGLQFPNYSSELNVNALELDDSALYLCASSLGTGRVNEQFFGPGTRLTVL.

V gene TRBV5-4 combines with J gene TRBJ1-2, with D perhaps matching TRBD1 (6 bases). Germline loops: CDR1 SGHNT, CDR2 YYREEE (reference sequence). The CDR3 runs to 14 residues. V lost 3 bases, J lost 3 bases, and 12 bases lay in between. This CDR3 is CASSSGGAYYGYTF. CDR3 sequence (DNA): TGTGCCAGCAGCTCCGGGGGGGCTTACTATGGCTACACCTTC.

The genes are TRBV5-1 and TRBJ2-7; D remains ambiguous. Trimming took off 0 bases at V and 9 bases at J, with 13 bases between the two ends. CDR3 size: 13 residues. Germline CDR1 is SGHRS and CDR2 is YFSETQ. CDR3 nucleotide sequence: TGCGCCAGCAGCTTGGGAGGCAACCTCAGGCAGTACTTC. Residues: CASSLGGNLRQYF.

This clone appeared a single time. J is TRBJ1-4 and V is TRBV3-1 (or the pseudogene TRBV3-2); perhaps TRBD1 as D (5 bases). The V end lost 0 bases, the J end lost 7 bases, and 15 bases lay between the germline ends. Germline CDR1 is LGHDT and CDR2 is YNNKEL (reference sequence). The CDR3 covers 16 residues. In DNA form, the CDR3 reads TGTGCCAGCAGCCAAGAATTAGGCGGGGGAGCTGAAAAACTGTTTTTT. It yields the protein CASSQELGGGAEKLFF.